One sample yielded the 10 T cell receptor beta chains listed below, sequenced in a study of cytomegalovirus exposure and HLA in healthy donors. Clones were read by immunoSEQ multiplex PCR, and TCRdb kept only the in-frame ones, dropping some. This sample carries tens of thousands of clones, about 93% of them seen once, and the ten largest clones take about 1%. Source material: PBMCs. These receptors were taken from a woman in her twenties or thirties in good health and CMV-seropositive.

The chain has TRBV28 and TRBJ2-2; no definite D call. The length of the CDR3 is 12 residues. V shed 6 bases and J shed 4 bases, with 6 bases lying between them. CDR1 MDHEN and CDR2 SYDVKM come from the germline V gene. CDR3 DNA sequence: TGTGCCAGCAGATCGAGCACCGGGGAGCTGTTTTTT. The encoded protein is CASRSSTGELFF.

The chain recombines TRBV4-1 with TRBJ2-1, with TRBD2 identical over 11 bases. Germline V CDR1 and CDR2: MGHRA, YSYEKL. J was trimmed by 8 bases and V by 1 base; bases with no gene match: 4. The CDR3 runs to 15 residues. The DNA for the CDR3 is TGCGCCAGCAGCCAAGGACTAGCGGGACGTTATGAGCAGTTCTTC. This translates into CASSQGLAGRYEQFF.

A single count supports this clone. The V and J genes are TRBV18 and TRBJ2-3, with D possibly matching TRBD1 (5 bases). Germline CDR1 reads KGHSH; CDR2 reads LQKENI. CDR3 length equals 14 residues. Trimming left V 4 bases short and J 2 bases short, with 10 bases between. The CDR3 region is CASSLRQNTDTQYF. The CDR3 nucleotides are TGTGCCAGCTCACTCCGACAGAACACAGATACGCAGTATTTT.

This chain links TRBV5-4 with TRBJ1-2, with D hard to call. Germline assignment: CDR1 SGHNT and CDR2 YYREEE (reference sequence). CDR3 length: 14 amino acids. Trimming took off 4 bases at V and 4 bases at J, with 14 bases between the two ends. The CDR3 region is CASSHPRITYGYTF. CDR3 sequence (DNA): TGTGCCAGCAGCCACCCCAGGATCACCTATGGCTACACCTTC. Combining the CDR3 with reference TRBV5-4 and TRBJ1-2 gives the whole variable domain ETGVTQSPTHLIKTRGQQVTLRCSSQSGHNTVSWYQQALGQGPQFIFQYYREEENGRGNFPPRFSGLQFPNYSSELNVNALELDDSALYLCASSHPRITYGYTFGSGTRLTVV.

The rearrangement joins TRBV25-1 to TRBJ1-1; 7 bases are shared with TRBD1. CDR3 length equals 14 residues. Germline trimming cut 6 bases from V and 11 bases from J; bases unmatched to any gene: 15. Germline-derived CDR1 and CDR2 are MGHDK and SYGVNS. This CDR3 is CASRETGSVGRAFF. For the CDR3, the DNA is TGTGCCAGCAGAGAGACAGGGAGTGTCGGCCGGGCTTTCTTT.

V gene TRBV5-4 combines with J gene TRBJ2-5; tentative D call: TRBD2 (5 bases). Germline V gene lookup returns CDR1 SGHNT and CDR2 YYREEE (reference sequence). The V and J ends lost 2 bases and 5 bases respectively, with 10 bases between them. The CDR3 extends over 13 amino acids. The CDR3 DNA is TGTGCCAGCAGCTTCGGGAAGGAGGAGACCCAGTACTTC. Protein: CASSFGKEETQYF.

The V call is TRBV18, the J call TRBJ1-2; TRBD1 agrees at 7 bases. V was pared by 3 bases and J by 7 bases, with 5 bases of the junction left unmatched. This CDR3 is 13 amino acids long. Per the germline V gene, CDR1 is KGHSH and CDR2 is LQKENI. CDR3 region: CASSPTGPLGYTF. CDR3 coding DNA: TGTGCCAGCTCACCGACAGGGCCTCTTGGCTACACCTTC.

The CDR3 loop is CASSLGVKPTDTQYF. DNA of the CDR3: TGTGCCAGCAGCTTAGGCGTCAAGCCCACAGATACGCAGTATTTT. This chain joins TRBV7-2 and TRBJ2-3, with D uncertain. Per germline, CDR1 SGHTA and CDR2 FQGNSA. V shed 1 base and J shed 2 bases, with 10 bases lying between them. CDR3 length: 15 amino acids.

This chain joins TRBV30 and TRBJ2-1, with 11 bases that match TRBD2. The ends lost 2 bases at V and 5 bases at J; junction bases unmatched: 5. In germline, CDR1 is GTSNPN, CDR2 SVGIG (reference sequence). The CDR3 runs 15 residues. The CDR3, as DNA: TGTGCCTGGAGTAAACTAGCGGGAGTAAACAATGAGCAGTTCTTC. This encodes CAWSKLAGVNNEQFF.

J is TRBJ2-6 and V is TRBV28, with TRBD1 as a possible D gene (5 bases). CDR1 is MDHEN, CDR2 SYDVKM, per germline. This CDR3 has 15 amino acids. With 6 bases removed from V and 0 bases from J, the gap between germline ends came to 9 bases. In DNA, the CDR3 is TGTGCCAGCAGACAGGAAAGCTCTGGGGCCAACGTCCTGACTTTC. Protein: CASRQESSGANVLTF.